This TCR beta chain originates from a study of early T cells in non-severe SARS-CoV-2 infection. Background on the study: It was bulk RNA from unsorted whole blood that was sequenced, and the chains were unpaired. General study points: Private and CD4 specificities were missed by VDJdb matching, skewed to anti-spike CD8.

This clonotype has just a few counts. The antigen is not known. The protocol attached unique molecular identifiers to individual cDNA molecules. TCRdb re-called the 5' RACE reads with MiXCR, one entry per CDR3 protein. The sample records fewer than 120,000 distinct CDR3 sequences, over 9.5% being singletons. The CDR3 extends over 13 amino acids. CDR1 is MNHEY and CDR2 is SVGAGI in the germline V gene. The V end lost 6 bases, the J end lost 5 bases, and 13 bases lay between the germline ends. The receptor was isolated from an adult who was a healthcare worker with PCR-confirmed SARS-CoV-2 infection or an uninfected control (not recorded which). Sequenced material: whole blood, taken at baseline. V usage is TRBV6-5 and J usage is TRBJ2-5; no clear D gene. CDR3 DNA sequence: TGTGCCAGCAGCCCCGCACATAGGGAGACCCAGTACTTC. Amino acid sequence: CASSPAHRETQYF.